One and the same sample provided the 22 T cell receptor beta chains below, sequenced in a study of OX40 agonist ivuxolimab in advanced cancers. The protocol was immunoSEQ multiplex PCR, while the TCRdb copy is restricted to in-frame clones and leaves out a portion. This table has roughly 48,000 clones, approximately 84% appearing once. The sample consisted of CD4+ or CD8+ T cells sorted from blood, taken in a trial of the OX40 agonist ivuxolimab. All receptors derive from an adult with an advanced solid tumor such as melanoma, head and neck, liver or kidney cancer.

J is TRBJ1-6 and V is TRBV2, with D uncertain. The CDR3 loop spans 15 amino acids. The V gene lost 4 bases and the J gene lost 2 bases, with 9 bases spanning the gap. Germline V CDR1 and CDR2: SNHLY, FYNNEI. CDR3 nucleotides: TGTGCCAGCAGTGTGTTGGGAACCTATAATTCACCCCTCCACTTT. It yields the protein CASSVLGTYNSPLHF. The whole variable domain, remainder taken from reference TRBV2 and TRBJ1-6, is EPEVTQTPSHQVTQMGQEVILRCVPISNHLYFYWYRQILGQKVEFLVSFYNNEISEKSEIFDDQFSVERPDGSNFTLKIRSTKLEDSAMYFCASSVLGTYNSPLHFGNGTRLTVT.

The chain recombines TRBV19 with TRBJ2-5; TRBD2 agrees at 7 bases. Germline CDR1 and CDR2: LNHDA and SQIVND (reference sequence). J was trimmed by 1 base and V by 3 bases; bases with no gene match: 2. CDR3 length: 14 residues. The CDR3 DNA follows: TGTGCCAGTAGTATGGCGGGGGTCCAAGAGACCCAGTACTTC. It yields the protein CASSMAGVQETQYF.

This sequence joins TRBV7-5 and TRBJ1-5. TRBV7-5 is described as a pseudogene. This CDR3 contains 16 residues. The CDR3 bases are TGTGTCAGAAGCCTTACAGGTGAGAGGACTAATCAGCCCCAGCATTTT. Encoded protein: CVRSLTGERTNQPQHF.

This clone was found a few times. This rearrangement joins TRBV5-1 to TRBJ2-7, with 10 bases lining up with TRBD2. The germline CDR1 and CDR2 sequences are SGHRS and YFSETQ. The J segment lost 2 bases and the V segment lost 0 bases, leaving 2 bases of the junction unmatched. CDR3 length equals 15 residues. The CDR3 loop is CASSLASGGTYEQYF. The CDR3 bases are TGCGCCAGCAGCTTGGCTAGCGGGGGCACCTACGAGCAGTACTTC.

This sequence joins TRBV19 and TRBJ2-1; 8 bases agree with TRBD1. The trim removed 0 bases at V and 13 bases at J, leaving 17 bases unmatched. Looked up from germline, CDR1 is LNHDA and CDR2 is SQIVND (reference sequence). This CDR3 is 17 amino acids long. The CDR3 loop reads CASSIDGPGQDFTGQFF. CDR3 bases: TGTGCCAGTAGTATAGATGGGCCGGGACAGGACTTCACGGGCCAGTTCTTC.

This chain connects TRBV28 to TRBJ2-7; possibly TRBD2 for D (6 bases). V was shortened by 5 bases and J by 0 bases, with 17 bases between the two germline ends. The CDR3 covers 16 residues. In germline, CDR1 is MDHEN, CDR2 SYDVKM. CDR3 DNA sequence: TGTGCCAGCAGTCTAGGGCCCGGGGGACCCTCCTACGAGCAGTACTTC. This translates into CASSLGPGGPSYEQYF.

V gene TRBV10-3 combines with J gene TRBJ1-4; D may be TRBD1 (5 bases). The CDR3 loop spans 16 amino acids. The germline gives CDR1 ENHRY, CDR2 SYGVKD. Trimming took off 4 bases at V and 0 bases at J, with 12 bases between the two ends. CDR3 sequence: CAISAGAISTNEKLFF. The CDR3 DNA is TGTGCCATCAGTGCTGGGGCGATTTCAACTAATGAAAAACTGTTTTTT.

The rearrangement uses TRBV19 and TRBJ1-3; TRBD1 is a possible D gene (6 bases). Trimming cost V 1 base and J 4 bases, with 11 bases left between them. CDR1 LNHDA and CDR2 SQIVND come from the germline V gene (reference sequence). The CDR3 is 15 residues long. DNA for the CDR3: TGTGCCAGTAGTATAGCGGGACAAGGAGGAAACACCATATATTTT. It specifies CASSIAGQGGNTIYF.

V gene TRBV7-9 combines with J gene TRBJ1-3; D gene uncertain. V lost 4 bases to trimming and J lost 4 bases, with 11 bases between them. From germline, CDR1 is SEHNR and CDR2 FQNEAQ (reference sequence). This CDR3 comprises 14 residues. CDR3 loop: CASSYLGGGNTIYF. The DNA of the CDR3 is TGTGCCAGCAGCTATCTAGGAGGAGGAAACACCATATATTTT.

The chain is built from TRBV27 and TRBJ2-1; 7 bases align to TRBD1. The germline CDR1 and CDR2 sequences are MNHEY and SMNVEV (reference sequence). The V segment lost 6 bases and the J segment 0 bases; nucleotides outside the gene matches: 11. The CDR3 sequence is 17 residues long. CDR3 in amino acids: CASSRPGGAASYNEQFF. CDR3 DNA sequence: TGTGCCAGCAGCCGCCCAGGGGGAGCGGCCTCCTACAATGAGCAGTTCTTC.

This rearrangement joins TRBV2 to TRBJ1-5; D is perhaps TRBD1 (5 bases). From germline, CDR1 is SNHLY and CDR2 FYNNEI. This CDR3 has 15 residues. V was pared by 2 bases and J by 0 bases, with 8 bases between. The CDR3 reads CASSEYRPSNQPQHF. The DNA of the CDR3 is TGTGCCAGCAGTGAATACAGGCCTAGCAATCAGCCCCAGCATTTT.

This clone was seen just once. The rearrangement joins TRBV30 to TRBJ2-1; the D call may be TRBD1 or TRBD2 (6 bases each). The V gene's germline CDR1 is GTSNPN and CDR2 SVGIG (reference sequence). The V and J ends lost 4 bases and 13 bases respectively, with 17 bases between them. CDR3 length: 12 residues. The CDR3 DNA is TGTGCCTGGAAAAGGGGGGCTAGCCCCCAGTTCTTC. It translates to CAWKRGASPQFF.

The rearrangement uses TRBV4-3 and TRBJ2-2, with D maybe TRBD1 (6 bases). This CDR3 is 15 amino acids long. V was cut by 4 bases and J by 6 bases, with 15 bases left in between. The V gene's germline CDR1 is LGHNA and CDR2 YSLEER. CDR3 nucleotide sequence: TGCGCCAGCAGCCGATTACAGGGAACGTCCGGGGAGCTGTTTTTT. Protein sequence: CASSRLQGTSGELFF.

This clone has just one count. This sequence joins TRBV6-4 and TRBJ1-2, with a possible D match to TRBD1 (5 bases). The germline V and J ends were trimmed by 7 bases and 5 bases, with 17 bases remaining between them. Germline V gives CDR1 MRHNA, CDR2 SNTAGT. The CDR3 covers 14 residues. The CDR3 bases are TGTGCCAGCACCTGGACAATTCCAGGTTATGGCTACACCTTC. It encodes CASTWTIPGYGYTF.

This chain connects TRBV13 to TRBJ2-7; D might be TRBD1 or TRBD2, each matching 7 bases. Trimming left V 2 bases short and J 0 bases short, with 17 bases between. CDR3 length: 17 residues. Germline values: CDR1 PRHDT, CDR2 FYEKMQ (reference sequence). CDR3 nucleotides: TGTGCCAGCAGCTTATGGGGGGGGACAGCGAGCTCCTACGAGCAGTACTTC. Its translation is CASSLWGGTASSYEQYF.

This CDR3 is CASSQDPAGTGRPGELFF. For the CDR3, the DNA is TGCGCCAGCAGCCAAGATCCGGCGGGGACAGGGAGGCCCGGGGAGCTGTTTTTT. This rearrangement joins TRBV4-1 to TRBJ2-2; TRBD1 agrees at 9 bases. Unmatched junction bases numbered 11, after V lost 0 bases and J lost 6 bases. Per the germline V gene, CDR1 is MGHRA and CDR2 is YSYEKL. The CDR3 is 18 residues long.

The chain joins TRBV12-1 to TRBJ1-5. TRBV12-1 is tagged as a pseudogene. The CDR3 covers 14 residues. CDR3 nucleotides: TGTGCCAGCAGCCAAGAGGGAGGGACTCAGCCCCAGCATTTT. Translated: CASSQEGGTQPQHF.

V is TRBV5-5 and J is TRBJ2-7; D is ambiguous. The CDR3 loop spans 12 amino acids. The germline V and J ends were trimmed by 2 bases and 5 bases, with 8 bases remaining between them. The germline CDR1 and CDR2 sequences are SGHKS and YYEKEE (reference sequence). CDR3 region: CASSLDLNEQYF. CDR3 bases: TGTGCCAGCAGCTTAGACTTGAACGAGCAGTACTTC.

The V gene is TRBV5-4, the J gene TRBJ2-2, with 8 bases that match TRBD2. V gave up 3 bases and J gave up 6 bases; unmatched junction bases: 10. Germline CDR1 is SGHNT and CDR2 is YYREEE (reference sequence). This CDR3 spans 16 amino acids. CDR3 in DNA: TGTGCCAGCAGCTCGGAGCAGCGGGGGTACCCCGGGGAGCTGTTTTTT. It codes for CASSSEQRGYPGELFF.

The gene calls are TRBV29-1 and TRBJ2-3, with TRBD1 identical over 9 bases. V was pared by 5 bases and J by 5 bases, with 8 bases of the junction left unmatched. This CDR3 contains 14 residues. Germline V lookup: CDR1 SQVTM, CDR2 ANQGSEA. CDR3 sequence reads: CSVLQGADQDTQYF. The DNA for the CDR3 is TGCAGCGTTTTACAGGGGGCTGATCAAGATACGCAGTATTTT.

The chain has TRBV5-6 and TRBJ2-7, with D tentatively TRBD2 (7 bases). Trimming shortened V by 0 bases and J by 7 bases, and 20 bases separated the two germline ends. Germline V CDR1 and CDR2: SGHDT, YYEEEE. This CDR3 has 16 amino acids. In DNA, the CDR3 is TGTGCCAGCAGCTTGGCAGGAGGGGGAGGGAGAGGAGAGCAGTACTTC. Translated: CASSLAGGGGRGEQYF.

The V and J genes are TRBV5-1 and TRBJ1-2, with a tentative D call TRBD1 (5 bases). Germline-derived CDR1 and CDR2 are SGHRS and YFSETQ. The CDR3 contains 14 residues. V lost 3 bases and J lost 1, with 10 bases in between. Here the CDR3 reads CASSWGRLNYGYTF. CDR3 nucleotide sequence: TGCGCCAGCAGCTGGGGACGGCTTAACTATGGCTACACCTTC. The full variable domain, rest sourced from reference TRBV5-1 and TRBJ1-2, is KAGVTQTPRYLIKTRGQQVTLSCSPISGHRSVSWYQQTPGQGLQFLFEYFSETQRNKGNFPGRFSGRQFSNSRSEMNVSTLELGDSALYLCASSWGRLNYGYTFGSGTRLTVV.